This TCR beta chain was observed in a study of T cells after yellow fever vaccination. UMIs were added to TCR cDNA along with a universal primer site when it was made by 5'RACE template switching. TCRdb redid the calling of the 5' RACE reads with MiXCR, one entry per CDR3 protein. Of about 45,000 distinct CDR3 sequences detected, under 8% appear once; the ten largest clones hold over 14%. Study-wide points: FACS-sorted repertoires could harbor abundant contaminating bulk-population clonotypes. Reappearing after the booster were most of the clones from primary vaccination (96% CD4, approximately 88% CD8).

This clonotype was observed many times. CDR1 LGHDT and CDR2 YNNKEL come from the germline V gene (reference sequence). This CDR3 is built from 17 residues. With V trimmed by 0 bases and J by 1 base, 4 bases remained unmatched. The genes are TRBV3-1 and TRBJ2-1, with TRBD1 identical over 9 bases. The TCR comes from a man aged 25 to 40 who received the YFV17D yellow fever vaccine. The input for sequencing was CD8+ T cells not binding an NS4B(214-222) dextramer, sorted from PBMCs, taken 45 days after the yellow fever booster vaccination. The CDR3 sequence: CASSQDSGQGSYNEQFF. CDR3 coding DNA: TGTGCCAGCAGCCAAGATTCGGGACAGGGATCCTACAATGAGCAGTTCTTC.